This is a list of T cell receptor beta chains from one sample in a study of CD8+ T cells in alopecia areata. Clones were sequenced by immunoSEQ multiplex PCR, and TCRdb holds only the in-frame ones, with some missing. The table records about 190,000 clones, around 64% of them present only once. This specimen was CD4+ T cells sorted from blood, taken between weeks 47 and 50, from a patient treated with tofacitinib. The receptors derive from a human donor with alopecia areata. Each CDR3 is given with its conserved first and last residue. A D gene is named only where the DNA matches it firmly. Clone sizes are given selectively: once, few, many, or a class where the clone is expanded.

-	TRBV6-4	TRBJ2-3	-	CASSDNFRDTQYF	TGTGCCAGCAGTGACAACTTTCGAGATACGCAGTATTTT
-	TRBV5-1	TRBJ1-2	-	CASSFGGNYGYTF	TGCGCCAGCAGCTTCGGCGGTAACTATGGCTACACCTTC
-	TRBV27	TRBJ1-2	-	CASSLSISQPNGYTF	TGTGCCAGCAGTTTATCGATCTCGCAGCCCAATGGCTACACCTTC
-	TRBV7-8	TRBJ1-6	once	CASSSREASHSPLHF	TGTGCCAGCAGCTCGCGAGAGGCCTCACATTCACCCCTCCACTTT
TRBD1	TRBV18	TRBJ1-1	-	CASSPGQGAYTEAFF	TGTGCCAGCTCACCAGGACAGGGGGCGTACACTGAAGCTTTCTTT
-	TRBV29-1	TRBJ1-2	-	CSVEDGSYGYTF	TGCAGCGTTGAGGACGGTTCCTATGGCTACACCTTC
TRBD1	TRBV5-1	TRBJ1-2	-	CASSFVQGSYGYTF	TGCGCCAGCAGCTTTGTACAGGGGAGCTATGGCTACACCTTC
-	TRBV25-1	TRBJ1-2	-	CASSRDNYGYTF	TGTGCCAGCAGTCGCGACAACTATGGCTACACCTTC
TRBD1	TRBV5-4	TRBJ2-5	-	CASKNRGFGETQYF	TGTGCCAGCAAAAACAGGGGGTTCGGAGAGACCCAGTACTTC
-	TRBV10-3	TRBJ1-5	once	CAISAEGVSGNQPQHF	TGTGCCATCAGTGCGGAGGGTGTCTCGGGCAATCAGCCCCAGCATTTT
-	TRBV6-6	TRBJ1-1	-	CASSLTREAFF	TGTGCCAGCAGCCTAACAAGAGAAGCTTTCTTT
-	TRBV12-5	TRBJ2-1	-	CASGLEVGEQFF	TGTGCTAGTGGTTTGGAAGTTGGGGAGCAGTTCTTC
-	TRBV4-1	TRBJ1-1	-	CASSQDGAGPALNTEAFF	TGCGCCAGCAGCCAAGATGGGGCGGGGCCCGCATTGAACACTGAAGCTTTCTTT
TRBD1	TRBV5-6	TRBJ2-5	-	CASSSLGGQGQRETQYF	TGTGCCAGCAGCTCCCTCGGGGGACAGGGGCAGCGGGAGACCCAGTACTTC
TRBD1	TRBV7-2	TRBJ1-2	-	CASSLAGTGGSGYTF	TGTGCCAGCAGCTTAGCAGGGACAGGGGGCTCTGGCTACACCTTC
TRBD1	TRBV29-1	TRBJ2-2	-	CSVGRTGATGELFF	TGCAGCGTTGGGAGGACAGGGGCCACCGGGGAGCTGTTTTTT
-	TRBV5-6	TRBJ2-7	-	CASSLTSATWYF	TGTGCCAGCAGCTTGACGAGCGCGACGTGGTACTTC
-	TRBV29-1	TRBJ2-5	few	CSVERGGGETQYF	TGCAGCGTTGAAAGAGGGGGTGGGGAGACCCAGTACTTC
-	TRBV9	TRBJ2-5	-	CASSVDPGAHQETQYF	TGTGCCAGCAGCGTAGACCCTGGGGCCCACCAAGAGACCCAGTACTTC
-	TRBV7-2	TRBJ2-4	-	CASSLQDIQYF	TGTGCCAGCAGCTTACAGGACATTCAGTACTTC
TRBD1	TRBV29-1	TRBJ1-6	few	CSVQQGPDSPLHF	TGCAGCGTACAACAGGGGCCTGATTCACCCCTCCACTTT
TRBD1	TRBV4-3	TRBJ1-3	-	CASSQGTGASLSGNTIYF	TGCGCCAGCAGCCAAGGGACAGGGGCTTCTCTCTCTGGAAACACCATATATTTT
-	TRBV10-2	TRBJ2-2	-	CASRGTGNTGELFF	TGCGCCAGCAGGGGGACGGGGAACACCGGGGAGCTGTTTTTT
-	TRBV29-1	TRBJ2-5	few	CSVVSKLDQYF	TGCAGCGTTGTCTCGAAGTTAGACCAGTACTTC
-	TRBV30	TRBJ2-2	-	CAWSDSYTGELFF	TGTGCCTGGAGTGACAGTTACACCGGGGAGCTGTTTTTT
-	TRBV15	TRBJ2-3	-	CATRGVMTDTQYF	TGTGCCACCAGGGGGGTTATGACAGATACGCAGTATTTT
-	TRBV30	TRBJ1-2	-	CAWSVLGINGYTF	TGTGCCTGGAGTGTACTAGGTATTAATGGCTACACCTTC
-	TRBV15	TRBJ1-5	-	CATSISPTDNQPQHF	TGTGCCACCAGCATATCACCGACAGATAATCAGCCCCAGCATTTT
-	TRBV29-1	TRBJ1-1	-	CSVVYVSGAGTEAFF	TGCAGCGTTGTGTACGTCAGCGGAGCGGGCACTGAAGCTTTCTTT
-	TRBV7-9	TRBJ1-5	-	CASSLGQHQPQHF	TGTGCCAGCAGCTTAGGTCAACATCAGCCCCAGCATTTT
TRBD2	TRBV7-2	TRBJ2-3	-	CASSLAGGGVTDTQYF	TGTGCCAGCAGCTTAGCGGGCGGGGGTGTCACAGATACGCAGTATTTT
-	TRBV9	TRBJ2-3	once	CASSAGISDTQYF	TGTGCCAGCAGCGCAGGGATATCAGATACGCAGTATTTT
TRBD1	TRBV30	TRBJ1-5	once	CAWRHQTGGGQPQHF	TGTGCCTGGAGACACCAAACAGGGGGCGGCCAGCCCCAGCATTTT
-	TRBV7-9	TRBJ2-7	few	CASSLASGRDYEQYF	TGTGCCAGCAGCTTAGCTTCGGGCAGGGACTACGAGCAGTACTTC
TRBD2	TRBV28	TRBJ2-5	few	CASSRSGGARETQYF	TGTGCCAGCAGTCGAAGCGGGGGGGCGCGAGAGACCCAGTACTTC
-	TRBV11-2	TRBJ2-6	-	CASSPTISGANVLTF	TGTGCCAGCAGCCCGACAATCTCTGGGGCCAACGTCCTGACTTTC
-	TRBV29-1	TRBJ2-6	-	CSVEGSGANVLTF	TGCAGCGTTGAAGGATCTGGGGCCAACGTCCTGACTTTC
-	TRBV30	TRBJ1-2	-	CAWSTRGGSYGYTF	TGTGCCTGGAGTACACGGGGAGGGAGCTATGGCTACACCTTC
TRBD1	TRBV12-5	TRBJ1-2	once	CASGLDLDRGLSGYTF	TGTGCTAGTGGTTTGGACCTGGACAGGGGGCTGTCTGGCTACACCTTC
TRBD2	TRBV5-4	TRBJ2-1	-	CASSLPLAGGIANEQFF	TGTGCCAGCAGCTTGCCCTTAGCGGGGGGGATCGCAAATGAGCAGTTCTTC
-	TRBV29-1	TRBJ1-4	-	CSSELRPEKLFF	TGCAGCTCAGAATTGCGTCCTGAAAAACTGTTTTTT
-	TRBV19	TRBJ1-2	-	CASSTQGSWYGYTF	TGTGCCAGTAGTACTCAGGGGTCGTGGTATGGCTACACCTTC
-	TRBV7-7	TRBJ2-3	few	CASSQRGLVSDTQYF	TGTGCCAGCAGCCAAAGAGGGTTGGTTTCAGATACGCAGTATTTT
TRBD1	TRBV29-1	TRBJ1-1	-	CSAFRDRGTEAFF	TGCAGCGCGTTCCGGGACAGAGGCACTGAAGCTTTCTTT
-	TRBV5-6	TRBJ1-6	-	CASSSTVSPLHF	TGTGCCAGCAGCTCAACGGTATCACCCCTCCACTTT
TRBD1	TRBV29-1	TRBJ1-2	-	CSVDRQGESNGYTF	TGCAGCGTTGATCGGCAGGGGGAATCGAATGGCTACACCTTC
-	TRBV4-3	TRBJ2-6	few	CASSHDFSSGANVLTF	TGCGCCAGCAGCCACGATTTTAGCTCTGGGGCCAACGTCCTGACTTTC
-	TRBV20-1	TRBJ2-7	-	CSAFHRPEQYF	TGCAGTGCTTTCCACAGGCCCGAGCAGTACTTC
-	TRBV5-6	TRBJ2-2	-	CASSRSNTGELFF	TGTGCCAGCAGCCGGTCGAACACCGGGGAGCTGTTTTTT
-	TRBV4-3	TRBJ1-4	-	CASSQDTGINEKLFF	TGCGCCAGCAGCCAAGATACAGGGATTAATGAAAAACTGTTTTTT
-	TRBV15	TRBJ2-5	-	CATSNPGEQETQYF	TGTGCCACCAGCAATCCAGGGGAGCAAGAGACCCAGTACTTC